Shown below are 30 T cell receptor beta chains from a single sample sequenced in a study of T cells after posttransplantation cyclophosphamide. Cells defined as naive were viable CD3+CD4+ or CD3+CD8+ and CCR7+CD45RA+CD45RO-CD95-CD27+CD28+. Libraries were prepared by immunoSEQ multiplex PCR; TCRdb keeps only in-frame clonotypes and omits some of them. This sample has over 20,000 clones; 95% to 98% occur once, and the top ten carry 0.1% to 0.15%. What was sequenced was naive CD4+ T cells sorted from PBMCs. Receptors originate from a man between 45 and 60 years old in good health, CMV-negative, and a related stem cell transplant donor.

The chain is built from TRBV9 and TRBJ2-6, with D possibly matching TRBD2 (6 bases). The CDR3 is 15 residues long. Per the germline V gene, CDR1 is SGDLS and CDR2 is YYNGEE. Trimming pared 6 bases from V and 2 bases from J, leaving 12 bases between. CDR3 region: CASNRGDTGANVLTF. The CDR3 DNA is TGTGCCAGCAATCGCGGGGATACTGGGGCCAACGTCCTGACTTTC.

This clone was recorded only once. The chain recombines TRBV18 with TRBJ2-2; no definite D call. Trimming removed 2 bases at V and 1 base at J, with 5 bases between. The length of the CDR3 is 14 residues. Looked up from germline, CDR1 is KGHSH and CDR2 is LQKENI. CDR3 sequence: CASSPSRNTGELFF. The CDR3 DNA follows: TGTGCCAGCTCACCAAGCCGGAACACCGGGGAGCTGTTTTTT.

The V gene is TRBV4-3, the J gene TRBJ2-1; TRBD2 agrees at 12 bases. The V segment lost 4 bases and the J segment 3 bases; nucleotides outside the gene matches: 16. From germline, CDR1 is LGHNA and CDR2 YSLEER. This CDR3 region has 20 residues. The CDR3 loop is CASSRTLAGGPIPFYNEQFF. The DNA of the CDR3 is TGCGCCAGCAGCCGGACTCTAGCGGGGGGGCCGATCCCCTTCTACAATGAGCAGTTCTTC.

The V and J genes are TRBV2 and TRBJ2-7; 10 nucleotides agree with TRBD1. The V gene end was trimmed by 4 bases and the J gene end by 11 bases; junction bases not matched to a gene: 5. This CDR3 region has 12 residues. Germline V gives CDR1 SNHLY, CDR2 FYNNEI. The CDR3 DNA reads as TGTGCCAGCAGTGCCCCAGGACAGGGGGAGTACTTC. It encodes CASSAPGQGEYF.

The chain links TRBV6-6 to TRBJ2-5; 9 bases agree with TRBD2. The CDR3 has 16 residues. Germline V CDR1 and CDR2: MNHNY, SVGAGI (reference sequence). Unmatched junction bases numbered 7, after V lost 4 bases and J lost 1 base. The CDR3 loop reads CASSSERGAIQETQYF. The CDR3 DNA reads TGTGCCAGCAGTTCGGAGCGGGGGGCGATCCAAGAGACCCAGTACTTC.

This clone was picked up one time. This chain connects TRBV7-2 to TRBJ1-2, with a possible D match to TRBD1 (6 bases). This CDR3 contains 16 residues. CDR1 SGHTA and CDR2 FQGNSA come from the germline V gene. The V gene lost 5 bases and the J gene lost 8 bases, with 24 bases spanning the gap. The CDR3 sequence is CASSPQPRTAPGGYTF. The CDR3 bases are TGTGCCAGCAGCCCACAACCCCGGACAGCTCCAGGGGGCTACACCTTC.

This clone was observed once. The rearrangement uses TRBV18 and TRBJ2-3; D ambiguous. Trimming left V 1 base short and J 1 base short, with 9 bases between. The CDR3 contains 15 residues. Per germline, CDR1 KGHSH and CDR2 LQKENI. As DNA, the CDR3 is TGTGCCAGCTCACCACAGCTCCGGGGCACAGATACGCAGTATTTT. Its translation: CASSPQLRGTDTQYF.

This clone was found once. The chain joins TRBV19 to TRBJ2-1, with a weak D call TRBD2 (6 bases). Germline CDR1 is LNHDA and CDR2 is SQIVND (reference sequence). Trimming took 3 bases from V and 4 from J, leaving 16 bases between them. The CDR3 has 16 amino acids. CDR3 DNA sequence: TGTGCCAGTAGTATGGCCGGGGGTCCCTCATACAATGAGCAGTTCTTC. Amino acids: CASSMAGGPSYNEQFF. Together with reference TRBV19 and TRBJ2-1, the CDR3 gives the full variable domain: DGGITQSPKYLFRKEGQNVTLSCEQNLNHDAMYWYRQDPGQGLRLIYYSQIVNDFQKGDIAEGYSVSREKKESFPLTVTSAQKNPTAFYLCASSMAGGPSYNEQFFGPGTRLTVL.

The chain carries TRBV18 and TRBJ2-7; 8 bases agree with TRBD1. V gave up 4 bases and J gave up 3 bases; unmatched junction bases: 2. This CDR3 region has 13 residues. CDR1 and CDR2 from the germline V gene are KGHSH and LQKENI. CDR3 region: CASSQDRVYEQYF. The CDR3 nucleotides read TGTGCCAGCTCACAGGACAGGGTCTACGAGCAGTACTTC. Variable domain in full (rest from reference TRBV18 and TRBJ2-7): NAGVMQNPRHLVRRRGQEARLRCSPMKGHSHVYWYRQLPEEGLKFMVYLQKENIIDESGMPKERFSAEFPKEGPSILRIQQVVRGDSAAYFCASSQDRVYEQYFGPGTRLTVT.

The genes are TRBV6-1 and TRBJ2-1, with a weak D call TRBD2 (5 bases). In germline, CDR1 is MNHNS, CDR2 SASEGT. The CDR3 runs 13 residues. V shed 8 bases and J shed 2 bases, with 10 bases lying between them. CDR3 in DNA: TGTGCCAGCCTAGCAGATCCCTACAATGAGCAGTTCTTC. It translates to CASLADPYNEQFF.

The chain carries TRBV5-4 and TRBJ1-1; D is perhaps TRBD1 (5 bases). Per the germline V gene, CDR1 is SGHNT and CDR2 is YYREEE (reference sequence). The CDR3 loop spans 14 amino acids. V gave up 0 bases and J gave up 6 bases, with 12 bases separating them. DNA of the CDR3: TGTGCCAGCAGCTTGGCCGGAGGGGACGCTGAAGCTTTCTTT. It codes for CASSLAGGDAEAFF.

The V and J genes are TRBV7-2 and TRBJ2-1; D might be TRBD2 (6 bases). V lost 5 bases to trimming and J lost 4 bases, with 9 bases between them. The CDR3 extends over 13 amino acids. The germline V gene has CDR1 SGHTA and CDR2 FQGNSA. The chain's CDR3 is CASSLGTYNEQFF. CDR3 coding DNA: TGTGCCAGCAGCCTAGGGACTTACAATGAGCAGTTCTTC.

The gene calls are TRBV7-3 and TRBJ2-3; TRBD1 matches at 12 bases. The CDR3 loop spans 16 amino acids. V lost 5 bases to trimming and J lost 6 bases; unmatched junction nucleotides: 9. From germline, CDR1 is SGHTA and CDR2 FQGTGA. The CDR3 bases are TGTGCCAGCAGCCCCCCCGGGACAGGGGGCCGGGATACGCAGTATTTT. Translated, it gives CASSPPGTGGRDTQYF. The whole variable domain, remainder taken from reference TRBV7-3 and TRBJ2-3, is GAGVSQTPSNKVTEKGKYVELRCDPISGHTALYWYRQSLGQGPEFLIYFQGTGAADDSGLPNDRFFAVRPEGSVSTLKIQRTERGDSAVYLCASSPPGTGGRDTQYFGPGTRLTVL.

The chain couples TRBV5-4 to TRBJ2-3; 7 nucleotides agree with TRBD2. Trimming cost V 4 bases and J 1 base; bases outside gene matches: 6. The CDR3 runs to 15 residues. Germline V gene lookup returns CDR1 SGHNT and CDR2 YYREEE (reference sequence). CDR3 nucleotides: TGTGCCAGCAGCCCCCGCGGGGGTGGCACAGATACGCAGTATTTT. It encodes CASSPRGGGTDTQYF.

This chain joins TRBV10-3 and TRBJ1-5; D is unclear. V lost 4 bases to trimming and J lost 4 bases, with 8 bases between them. The CDR3 consists of 13 residues. Germline-derived CDR1 and CDR2 are ENHRY and SYGVKD. CDR3 in DNA: TGTGCCATCAGTGGGAGTTGGAATCAGCCCCAGCATTTT. As protein: CAISGSWNQPQHF.

V is TRBV6-5 and J is TRBJ2-3; 8 bases agree with TRBD2. Per germline, CDR1 MNHEY and CDR2 SVGAGI. Trimming took 2 bases from V and 2 from J; bases not matched to a gene: 6. The length of the CDR3 is 16 residues. The CDR3 loop reads CASSYTAGLDTDTQYF. CDR3 DNA: TGTGCCAGCAGTTACACGGCGGGACTAGACACAGATACGCAGTATTTT.

This sequence joins TRBV7-2 and TRBJ2-1; D remains ambiguous. Germline V lookup: CDR1 SGHTA, CDR2 FQGNSA. The CDR3 runs 12 residues. V was pared by 4 bases and J by 5 bases, with 6 bases between. The CDR3 here is CASSYYHNEQFF. The DNA for the CDR3 is TGTGCCAGCAGCTACTATCACAATGAGCAGTTCTTC.

This clone was found once. The genes are TRBV19 and TRBJ2-1, with D perhaps matching TRBD1 (8 bases). CDR1 is LNHDA, CDR2 SQIVND, per germline (reference sequence). The V end lost 6 bases, the J end lost 7 bases, and 19 bases lay between the germline ends. The CDR3 is 15 residues long. For the CDR3, the DNA is TGTGCCAGTAGGCCGGGACAGGCGGGACTAAATGAGCAGTTCTTC. Translating gives CASRPGQAGLNEQFF.

This chain uses TRBV7-2 with TRBJ1-1; 7 bases align to TRBD1. The ends lost 8 bases at V and 1 base at J; junction bases unmatched: 4. Germline lookup yields CDR1 SGHTA and CDR2 FQGNSA. The CDR3 sequence is 13 residues long. The CDR3 sequence: CASYRGPNTEAFF. In nucleotides, the CDR3 is TGTGCCAGCTACAGGGGCCCGAACACTGAAGCTTTCTTT.

The chain recombines TRBV2 with TRBJ2-1; 10 bases map to TRBD1. The V and J ends lost 6 bases and 2 bases, in that order; junction bases with no gene match: 4. Germline V lookup: CDR1 SNHLY, CDR2 FYNNEI. This CDR3 has 15 residues. The CDR3 region is CASRRQGATYNEQFF. The CDR3, as DNA: TGTGCCAGCAGACGACAGGGGGCGACCTACAATGAGCAGTTCTTC.

The chain couples TRBV5-8 to TRBJ1-5, with D perhaps TRBD1 (5 bases). Trimming removed 4 bases at V and 1 base at J, with 15 bases between. CDR3 size: 16 residues. CDR1 and CDR2 from the germline V gene are SGHTS and YDEGEE. CDR3 sequence reads: CASSLAEGASNQPQHF. DNA for the CDR3: TGTGCCAGCAGCCTGGCTGAAGGGGCCAGCAATCAGCCCCAGCATTTT.

The genes are TRBV7-9 and TRBJ1-2; TRBD1 might be the D (6 bases). Germline CDR1 is SEHNR and CDR2 is FQNEAQ (reference sequence). Trimming cost V 3 bases and J 4 bases, with 12 bases left between them. The CDR3 has 14 amino acids. CDR3 bases: TGTGCCAGCAGCTTTACGACAGGAGTCTATGGCTACACCTTC. This translates into CASSFTTGVYGYTF.

The chain joins TRBV6-1 to TRBJ1-2, with TRBD1 matching 7 bases. Germline V gene data show CDR1 as MNHNS and CDR2 as SASEGT. The junction had 8 bases not matched to a gene; V was cut back by 5 bases and J by 2 bases. This CDR3 contains 15 residues. The CDR3 nucleotides are TGTGCCAGCAGTCCCTCCGGGACAGTCAACTATGGCTACACCTTC. Its protein is CASSPSGTVNYGYTF.

This clone has a single count. The chain is built from TRBV6-5 and TRBJ1-1; TRBD1 matches at 9 bases. J gave up 1 base and V 2 bases, and 2 bases lay outside the gene matches. The CDR3 contains 15 residues. The germline CDR1 and CDR2 sequences are MNHEY and SVGAGI. The CDR3 is CASSYGDRENTEAFF. CDR3 bases: TGTGCCAGCAGTTACGGGGACAGGGAGAACACTGAAGCTTTCTTT.

V and J are TRBV5-5 and TRBJ1-2; a weak D match, TRBD1 (5 bases). The germline CDR1 and CDR2 sequences are SGHKS and YYEKEE (reference sequence). The V end lost 0 bases, the J end lost 6 bases, and 9 bases lay between the germline ends. The CDR3 spans 13 residues. CDR3 nucleotide sequence: TGTGCCAGCAGCTTGGGGGTAGGGGATGGCTACACCTTC. The encoded protein is CASSLGVGDGYTF.

The V call is TRBV7-2, the J call TRBJ2-1; unclear D gene. The CDR3 consists of 13 residues. Trimming removed 2 bases at V and 4 bases at J, with 6 bases between. Per the germline V gene, CDR1 is SGHTA and CDR2 is FQGNSA. The CDR3 DNA reads TGTGCCAGCAGCTTACCAACTTACAATGAGCAGTTCTTC. It codes for CASSLPTYNEQFF.

The chain combines TRBV7-2 with TRBJ1-2; 8 bases agree with TRBD1. CDR1 and CDR2 from the germline V gene are SGHTA and FQGNSA. V shed 3 bases and J 8 bases; nucleotides not matched to a gene: 5. The length of the CDR3 is 13 residues. Here the CDR3 DNA reads TGTGCCAGCAGCTTGGACAGGGAAGAAGGCTACACCTTC. Its translation: CASSLDREEGYTF.

The chain couples TRBV4-1 to TRBJ2-7, with D perhaps matching TRBD1 (5 bases). Germline lookup yields CDR1 MGHRA and CDR2 YSYEKL. V lost 6 bases and J 5 bases, leaving 11 bases between the germline ends. The CDR3 is 12 residues long. DNA of the CDR3: TGCGCCAGCAGTAGGGGTTCGAACGAGCAGTACTTC. This codes for CASSRGSNEQYF.

This chain uses TRBV7-2 with TRBJ2-1, with D maybe TRBD2 (6 bases). Looked up from germline, CDR1 is SGHTA and CDR2 is FQGNSA. The length of the CDR3 is 20 residues. The V end was cut by 0 bases, the J end by 3 bases, with 24 bases between. The CDR3 sequence: CASSLAGGRLPSFGYNEQFF. Written as DNA, the CDR3 is TGTGCCAGCAGCTTAGCGGGTGGGAGGTTACCCTCTTTCGGCTACAATGAGCAGTTCTTC.

V is TRBV5-4 and J is TRBJ1-2, with D possibly being TRBD1 (5 bases). The CDR3 has 13 amino acids. Germline CDR1 is SGHNT and CDR2 is YYREEE (reference sequence). Trimming cost V 5 bases and J 4 bases, with 12 bases left between them. CDR3 amino acids: CASSSDSTYGYTF. DNA of the CDR3: TGTGCCAGCAGTTCTGACAGTACCTATGGCTACACCTTC. Full variable domain (missing parts from reference TRBV5-4 and TRBJ1-2): ETGVTQSPTHLIKTRGQQVTLRCSSQSGHNTVSWYQQALGQGPQFIFQYYREEENGRGNFPPRFSGLQFPNYSSELNVNALELDDSALYLCASSSDSTYGYTFGSGTRLTVV.